The 31 T cell receptor beta chains in this list originate from one sample, sequenced in a study of blood T cell repertoires in COVID-19. Sequencing used immunoSEQ multiplex PCR; TCRdb keeps in-frame clones, though not all of them. The table has more than 150,000 clones, less than 90% seen once. Material: peripheral blood. These receptors were collected from an older man with active or convalescent COVID-19.

CDR3 protein: CASSEAGQASRTQYF. For the CDR3, the DNA is TGTGCCAGCAGTGAAGCGGGACAGGCCTCTCGGACCCAGTACTTC. The rearrangement uses TRBV6-1 and TRBJ2-5, with 8 bases aligning to TRBD1. This CDR3 spans 15 amino acids. V shed 0 bases, J shed 7 bases, and the junction held 7 bases outside the gene matches. From germline, CDR1 is MNHNS and CDR2 SASEGT.

This chain links TRBV5-7 with TRBJ2-7, with D possibly matching TRBD1 (6 bases). TRBV5-7 is an ORF; its function is uncertain. The CDR3 totals 15 residues. Trimming pared 2 bases from V and 4 bases from J, leaving 16 bases between. CDR3 protein: CASSFRHEGVYEQYF. The CDR3 DNA reads as TGTGCCAGCAGCTTCCGTCACGAGGGGGTGTACGAGCAGTACTTC.

V usage is TRBV7-9 and J usage is TRBJ1-2; D remains ambiguous. This CDR3 region has 12 residues. Germline values: CDR1 SEHNR, CDR2 FQNEAQ (reference sequence). Trimming cost V 5 bases and J 7 bases, with 11 bases left between them. The CDR3 loop reads CASSPEVAGYTF. CDR3 DNA sequence: TGTGCCAGCAGCCCCGAGGTTGCTGGCTACACCTTC.

The chain links TRBV27 to TRBJ2-2; 8 nucleotides align to TRBD2. V shed 8 bases and J 7 bases; nucleotides not matched to a gene: 9. The CDR3 consists of 14 residues. The germline V gene has CDR1 MNHEY and CDR2 SMNVEV (reference sequence). CDR3 sequence: CASGRTSPGGELFF. In DNA, the CDR3 is TGTGCCAGCGGGCGGACTAGCCCAGGCGGGGAGCTGTTTTTT.

J is TRBJ2-7 and V is TRBV19; the match to TRBD2 covers 11 bases. There are 15 residues in the CDR3. The junction had 6 bases not matched to a gene; V was cut back by 6 bases and J by 2 bases. Germline V CDR1 and CDR2: LNHDA, SQIVND (reference sequence). The CDR3 region has the DNA TGTGCCAGTAGCCAGGGACTAGCGGAACCCTACGAGCAGTACTTC. Translation: CASSQGLAEPYEQYF.

The V and J genes are TRBV5-5 and TRBJ2-2; TRBD1 might be the D (5 bases). The CDR3 spans 14 residues. Trimming removed 0 bases from V and 5 bases from J, with 8 bases in between. Germline lookup yields CDR1 SGHKS and CDR2 YYEKEE (reference sequence). The CDR3 loop reads CASSLVAGTGELFF. CDR3 DNA sequence: TGTGCCAGCAGCTTGGTTGCAGGGACCGGGGAGCTGTTTTTT.

This chain joins TRBV7-2 and TRBJ1-6; 7 bases fit TRBD1. This CDR3 comprises 16 residues. Germline CDR1 reads SGHTA; CDR2 reads FQGNSA. V lost 0 bases to trimming and J lost 5 bases; unmatched junction nucleotides: 4. In DNA form, the CDR3 reads TGTGCCAGCAGCTTAGCTGCCAGGGGGAATAATTCACCCCTCCACTTT. This sequence encodes CASSLAARGNNSPLHF.

V is TRBV10-1 and J is TRBJ1-6; 9 positions match TRBD1. V was clipped by 5 bases and J by 13 bases; unmatched bases: 12. The CDR3 covers 15 residues. Germline CDR1 reads WNHNN; CDR2 reads SYGVQD (reference sequence). The CDR3 region has the DNA TGCGCCAGCAGTTCCCCGGGACAGGGAGCAGCGCCCCTCCACTTT. Translation gives CASSSPGQGAAPLHF.

The rearrangement uses TRBV7-7 and TRBJ2-7; 10 bases are shared with TRBD1. Germline V CDR1 and CDR2: SSHAT, FNYEAQ (reference sequence). V gave up 5 bases and J gave up 6 bases; unmatched junction bases: 7. This CDR3 has 14 amino acids. The CDR3 spells CASSPGTGVAEQYF. CDR3 DNA sequence: TGTGCCAGCAGCCCCGGGACAGGGGTAGCCGAGCAGTACTTC. The variable domain in full, with the rest retrieved from reference TRBV7-7 and TRBJ2-7, is GAGVSQSPRYKVTKRGQDVTLRCDPISSHATLYWYQQALGQGPEFLTYFNYEAQPDKSGLPSDRFSAERPEGSISTLTIQRTEQRDSAMYRCASSPGTGVAEQYFGPGTRLTVT.

The chain is built from TRBV2 and TRBJ2-2; 10 bases map to TRBD1. V gave up 3 bases and J gave up 2 bases; unmatched junction bases: 0. Per germline, CDR1 SNHLY and CDR2 FYNNEI. The CDR3 sequence is 15 residues long. In DNA, the CDR3 is TGTGCCAGCAGTGAGACAGGGGGCAACACCGGGGAGCTGTTTTTT. Amino acid sequence: CASSETGGNTGELFF.

The V and J genes are TRBV27 and TRBJ1-6, with 8 bases matching TRBD1. Per germline, CDR1 MNHEY and CDR2 SMNVEV (reference sequence). J gave up 4 bases and V 4 bases, and 6 bases lay outside the gene matches. The CDR3 sequence is 16 residues long. CDR3: CASSSWTGLYNSPLHF. The CDR3 nucleotides read TGTGCCAGCAGTTCTTGGACAGGGCTGTATAATTCACCCCTCCACTTT.

This chain joins TRBV20-1 and TRBJ2-7; no firm D call. The ends were cut back, 3 bases at V and 2 bases at J, with 5 bases in the middle. This CDR3 region has 11 residues. Per the germline V gene, CDR1 is DFQATT and CDR2 is SNEGSKA (reference sequence). CDR3 sequence reads: CSARGPYEQYF. CDR3 in DNA: TGCAGTGCTAGGGGCCCCTACGAGCAGTACTTC.

The chain carries TRBV6-1 and TRBJ2-2; perhaps TRBD2 as D (6 bases). From germline, CDR1 is MNHNS and CDR2 SASEGT. There are 16 residues in the CDR3. V lost 0 bases and J 4 bases, leaving 12 bases between the germline ends. CDR3 DNA sequence: TGTGCCAGCAGTGAAGCAAGGGCGGGGCTCACCGGGGAGCTGTTTTTT. Protein sequence: CASSEARAGLTGELFF.

The chain employs TRBV5-1 and TRBJ2-5; the D gene is possibly TRBD2 (6 bases). The CDR3 is 14 residues long. Germline values: CDR1 SGHRS, CDR2 YFSETQ. Trimming shortened V by 6 bases and J by 5 bases, and 17 bases separated the two germline ends. In nucleotides, the CDR3 is TGCGCCAGCAAAGTCCCGGGGGACCGGGAGACCCAGTACTTC. Translating gives CASKVPGDRETQYF.

The V and J genes are TRBV7-9 and TRBJ2-7, with 7 bases fitting TRBD1. From germline, CDR1 is SEHNR and CDR2 FQNEAQ (reference sequence). V was clipped by 4 bases and J by 5 bases; unmatched bases: 8. This CDR3 has 14 residues. The chain's CDR3 is CASSYRGWENEQYF. DNA for the CDR3: TGTGCCAGCAGCTACAGGGGTTGGGAGAACGAGCAGTACTTC.

The chain couples TRBV7-9 to TRBJ2-7; D unresolved. The V end lost 2 bases, the J end lost 7 bases, and 6 bases lay between the germline ends. Germline V gene sequence: CDR1 SEHNR, CDR2 FQNEAQ (reference sequence). CDR3 size: 11 residues. The CDR3 loop reads CASSLSSEQYF. The CDR3 DNA reads TGTGCCAGCAGCTTATCTAGTGAGCAGTACTTC.

The chain has TRBV5-6 and TRBJ2-5, with D perhaps matching TRBD2 (7 bases). CDR3 length equals 16 residues. Germline CDR1 and CDR2: SGHDT and YYEEEE. With 7 bases removed from V and 2 bases from J, the gap between germline ends came to 21 bases. This CDR3 is CASAPFTGGGQETQYF. In DNA form, the CDR3 reads TGTGCCAGCGCTCCGTTTACGGGGGGCGGACAAGAGACCCAGTACTTC.

The gene calls are TRBV19 and TRBJ1-1, with D possibly being TRBD1 (5 bases). Per germline, CDR1 LNHDA and CDR2 SQIVND (reference sequence). The CDR3 contains 14 residues. V was trimmed by 7 bases and J by 2 bases, leaving 14 bases between them. The DNA of the CDR3 is TGTGCCAGTACCCAGGGCCACAGAAACACTGAAGCTTTCTTT. This sequence encodes CASTQGHRNTEAFF.

The rearrangement uses TRBV24-1 and TRBJ2-2, with 9 bases identical to TRBD2. V trimming: 1 base; J trimming: 7 bases; junction bases outside the gene matches: 9. The CDR3 is 17 residues long. The germline V gene has CDR1 KGHDR and CDR2 SFDVKD. In DNA, the CDR3 is TGTGCCACCAGTGATTTTGGCGGGAGGGCCGGGATCGGGGAGCTGTTTTTT. This encodes CATSDFGGRAGIGELFF.

Only a few counts were recorded for this clone. The J gene is TRBJ1-2, the V gene TRBV18, with 7 bases identical to TRBD1. Trimming cost V 0 bases and J 4 bases; bases outside gene matches: 2. This CDR3 region has 14 residues. In germline, CDR1 is KGHSH, CDR2 LQKENI. The CDR3 coding sequence is TGTGCCAGCTCACCACCGGACAGGAGCTATGGCTACACCTTC. Its protein product is CASSPPDRSYGYTF.

This clone has just a few counts. CDR3 coding DNA: TGTGCCACCAGCAGAGATCGAGGGGGGGTCAACATTCAGTACTTC. This encodes CATSRDRGGVNIQYF. This chain joins TRBV15 and TRBJ2-4; a weak D match, TRBD2 (7 bases). This CDR3 comprises 15 residues. CDR1 LNHNV and CDR2 YYDKDF come from the germline V gene (reference sequence). V gave up 0 bases and J gave up 7 bases, with 13 bases separating them. The complete variable domain, with remaining parts taken from reference TRBV15 and TRBJ2-4, reads DAMVIQNPRYQVTQFGKPVTLSCSQTLNHNVMYWYQQKSSQAPKLLFHYYDKDFNNEADTPDNFQSRRPNTSFCFLDIRSPGLGDTAMYLCATSRDRGGVNIQYFGAGTRLSVL.

The CDR3 region is CSVVNQAETQYF. CDR3 nucleotide sequence: TGCAGCGTTGTCAACCAAGCGGAGACCCAGTACTTC. The rearrangement joins TRBV29-1 to TRBJ2-5, with D unclear. The V end was cut by 4 bases, the J end by 5 bases, with 11 bases between. CDR1 is SQVTM, CDR2 ANQGSEA, per germline. The CDR3 contains 12 residues.

CDR3 region: CASTISGQGAFQPQHF. The CDR3, as DNA: TGTGCCAGCACCATCTCGGGACAGGGGGCATTTCAGCCCCAGCATTTT. The V and J genes are TRBV19 and TRBJ1-5, with 12 bases identical to TRBD1. The CDR3 spans 16 residues. V shed 9 bases, J shed 6 bases, and the junction held 12 bases outside the gene matches. Germline V lookup: CDR1 LNHDA, CDR2 SQIVND (reference sequence).

This chain connects TRBV5-1 to TRBJ2-7; the D gene is possibly TRBD2 (6 bases). This CDR3 has 16 residues. From germline, CDR1 is SGHRS and CDR2 YFSETQ. V lost 6 bases and J lost 1, with 20 bases in between. The CDR3 coding sequence is TGCGCCAGCACCACGGGACTTTCCCTCTTTTCCTACGAGCAGTACTTC. This sequence encodes CASTTGLSLFSYEQYF.

The chain is built from TRBV5-8 and TRBJ1-5; 10 bases agree with TRBD1. V was clipped by 4 bases and J by 5 bases; unmatched bases: 6. Germline assignment: CDR1 SGHTS and CDR2 YDEGEE. CDR3 length: 15 amino acids. Here the CDR3 reads CASSTGQGVDQPQHF. CDR3 nucleotides: TGTGCCAGCAGCACCGGACAGGGGGTGGATCAGCCCCAGCATTTT.

The J gene is TRBJ1-2, the V gene TRBV11-2; D remains ambiguous. Per germline, CDR1 SGHAT and CDR2 FQNNGV. V was shortened by 7 bases and J by 0 bases, with 15 bases between the two germline ends. This CDR3 comprises 15 residues. This chain's CDR3 is CASTPGLSTNYGYTF. CDR3 DNA sequence: TGTGCCAGCACCCCAGGACTATCTACTAACTATGGCTACACCTTC.

This clone was seen a single time. The chain combines TRBV7-2 with TRBJ1-4; 8 bases match TRBD1. CDR1 and CDR2 (germline): SGHTA, FQGNSA. J gave up 4 bases and V 4 bases, and 5 bases lay outside the gene matches. The CDR3 loop spans 15 amino acids. This CDR3 is CASSSDRAYNEKLFF. In DNA form, the CDR3 reads TGTGCCAGCAGCTCGGACAGGGCTTATAATGAAAAACTGTTTTTT.

This sequence joins TRBV9 and TRBJ2-2, with 11 nucleotides matching TRBD1. The CDR3 loop spans 16 amino acids. Germline V lookup: CDR1 SGDLS, CDR2 YYNGEE. With V trimmed by 0 bases and J by 4 bases, 2 bases remained unmatched. The CDR3 is CASSVGGQGATGELFF. Written as DNA, the CDR3 is TGTGCCAGCAGCGTAGGAGGACAGGGGGCCACCGGGGAGCTGTTTTTT. The full variable domain, in which reference TRBV9 and TRBJ2-2 provide the parts outside the CDR3, is DSGVTQTPKHLITATGQRVTLRCSPRSGDLSVYWYQQSLDQGLQFLIQYYNGEERAKGNILERFSAQQFPDLHSELNLSSLELGDSALYFCASSVGGQGATGELFFGEGSRLTVL.

This chain connects TRBV28 to TRBJ1-6; D unclear. This CDR3 is 14 amino acids long. The germline CDR1 and CDR2 sequences are MDHEN and SYDVKM. V was pared by 0 bases and J by 9 bases, with 9 bases between. The CDR3 spells CASSLWSVSSPLHF. The CDR3 DNA reads as TGTGCCAGCAGTTTATGGTCAGTAAGTTCACCCCTCCACTTT.

This sequence joins TRBV6-2 or TRBV6-3 and TRBJ2-1, with a possible D match to TRBD1 (6 bases). From germline, CDR1 is MNHEY and CDR2 SVGEGT. Deletions cut 0 bases from V and 11 bases from J, with 11 bases between. This CDR3 contains 13 residues. The CDR3 coding sequence is TGTGCCAGCAGTTACTCAGGCAGGGGCCAGCAGTTCTTC. Translation gives CASSYSGRGQQFF.

This CDR3 is CASSYGGGETQYF. CDR3 sequence (DNA): TGCGCCAGCAGCTATGGTGGCGGGGAGACCCAGTACTTC. The gene calls are TRBV5-1 and TRBJ2-5; TRBD2 might be the D (5 bases). With 3 bases removed from V and 5 bases from J, the gap between germline ends came to 11 bases. The CDR3 runs 13 residues. Germline V lookup: CDR1 SGHRS, CDR2 YFSETQ.